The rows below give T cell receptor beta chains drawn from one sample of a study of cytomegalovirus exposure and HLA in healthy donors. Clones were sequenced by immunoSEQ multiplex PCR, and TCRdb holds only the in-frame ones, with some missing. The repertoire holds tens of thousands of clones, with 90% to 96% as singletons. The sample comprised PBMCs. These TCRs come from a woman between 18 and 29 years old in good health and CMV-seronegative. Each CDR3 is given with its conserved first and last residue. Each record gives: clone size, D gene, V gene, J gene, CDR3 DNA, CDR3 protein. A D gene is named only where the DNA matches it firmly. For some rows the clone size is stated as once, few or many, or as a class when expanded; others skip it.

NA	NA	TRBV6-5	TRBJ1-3	TGTGCCAGCAGATGGACACTCAACTCTGGAAACACCATATATTTT	CASRWTLNSGNTIYF
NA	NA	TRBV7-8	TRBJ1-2	TGTGCCAGCAGCTTAGCGGACCCCGGGGTAATTGGCTATGGCTACACCTTC	CASSLADPGVIGYGYTF
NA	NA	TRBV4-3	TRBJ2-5	TGCGCCAGCAGCCAAGGGACTCCGCGGGAGACCCAGTACTTC	CASSQGTPRETQYF
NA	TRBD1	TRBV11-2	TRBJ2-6	TGTGCCAGCAGCCCCGGGACAGGGAGAAGCTCTGGGGCCAACGTCCTGACTTTC	CASSPGTGRSSGANVLTF
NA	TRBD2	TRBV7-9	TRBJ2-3	TGTGCCAGCAGCTTCAAACCCGGGACTAACACAGATACGCAGTATTTT	CASSFKPGTNTDTQYF
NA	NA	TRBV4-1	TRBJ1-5	TGCGCCAGCAGCCAGGGCACGACAGGGCCCCAGCATTTT	CASSQGTTGPQHF
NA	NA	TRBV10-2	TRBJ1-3	TGCGCCAGCAGTCAGGGGAACACCATATATTTT	CASSQGNTIYF
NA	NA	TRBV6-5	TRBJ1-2	TGTGCCAGCAGCCCCGTTGTTAACTATGGCTACACCTTC	CASSPVVNYGYTF
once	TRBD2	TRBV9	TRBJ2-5	TGTGCCAGCAGCGTAGGGGGGAGGGAGGGGGAGACCCAGTACTTC	CASSVGGREGETQYF
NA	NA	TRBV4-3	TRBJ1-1	TGCGCCAGCAGCAGACAGGCCCCAGTGGGCACTGAAGCTTTCTTT	CASSRQAPVGTEAFF
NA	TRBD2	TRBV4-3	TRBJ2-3	TGCGCCAGCAGCCAAGGGCGGGAGGCAGATACGCAGTATTTT	CASSQGREADTQYF
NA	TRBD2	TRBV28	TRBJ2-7	TGTGCCAGCAGTCGCGGGAGTCGCTACGAGCAGTACTTC	CASSRGSRYEQYF
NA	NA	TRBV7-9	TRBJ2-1	TGTGCCAGCAGCTTCCGTCCCGATGAGCAGTTCTTC	CASSFRPDEQFF
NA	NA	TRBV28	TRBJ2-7	TGTGCCAGCAGTTTAGGAGGAGCCGTCGGCTCCTACGAGCAGTACTTC	CASSLGGAVGSYEQYF
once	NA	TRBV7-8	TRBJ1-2	TGTGCCAGCAGCTCCGGCAGGGGTCCGGACTATGGCTACACCTTC	CASSSGRGPDYGYTF
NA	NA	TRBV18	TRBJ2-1	TGTGCCAGCTCGCCCGGGGGGCAGGGTACCTACAATGAGCAGTTCTTC	CASSPGGQGTYNEQFF
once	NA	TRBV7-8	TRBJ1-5	TGTGCCAGCAGCTTACTCAGGGGAACTAATCAGCCCCAGCATTTT	CASSLLRGTNQPQHF
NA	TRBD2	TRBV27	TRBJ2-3	TGTGCCAGCAGTTTAGGGACTAGCCGGGCGCAGTATTTT	CASSLGTSRAQYF
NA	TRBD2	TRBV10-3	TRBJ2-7	TGTGCCATCAGTGAGCCCGGGACTAGCGGGAGGCCCGAGCAGTACTTC	CAISEPGTSGRPEQYF
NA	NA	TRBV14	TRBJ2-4	TGTGCCAGCAGCCAAGGCCGGGGGTCGGAGCAGTACTTC	CASSQGRGSEQYF
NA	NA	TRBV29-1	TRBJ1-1	TGCAGCGTTGTTTTTGGTGGAACCCGGGGAGGCTTAGCTCCGGGCACTGAAGCTTTCTTT	CSVVFGGTRGGLAPGTEAFF
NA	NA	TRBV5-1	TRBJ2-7	TGCGCCAGCAGCCCCCGACGGAGCCTATTTCTCTACGAGCAGTACTTC	CASSPRRSLFLYEQYF
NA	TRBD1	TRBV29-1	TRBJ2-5	TGCAGCGTCGAGAGACAGGGCCAAGAGACCCAGTACTTC	CSVERQGQETQYF
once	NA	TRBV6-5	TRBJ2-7	TGTGCCAGCAGTTACTCGAGGCAGGGGCCCTACGAGCAGTACTTC	CASSYSRQGPYEQYF
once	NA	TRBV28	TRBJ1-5	TGTGCCACCCAAACCCAGAATCAGCCCCAGCATTTT	CATQTQNQPQHF
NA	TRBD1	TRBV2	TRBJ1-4	TGTGCCAGCAGTCCCGGGACAGGGGGGGGAAAACTGTTTTTT	CASSPGTGGGKLFF
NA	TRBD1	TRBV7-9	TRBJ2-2	TGTGCCAGCAGCTTAGGCCGGACAGGGAAGGGCACCGGGGAGCTGTTTTTT	CASSLGRTGKGTGELFF
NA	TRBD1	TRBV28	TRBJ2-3	TGTGCCAGCAGTTCCGTGGACAGGGATTTGGAAGCGCAGTATTTT	CASSSVDRDLEAQYF
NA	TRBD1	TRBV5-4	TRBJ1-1	TGTGCCAGCAGCCAGGGAGGCAGGGGGCCGGTGGGCACTGAAGCTTTCTTT	CASSQGGRGPVGTEAFF
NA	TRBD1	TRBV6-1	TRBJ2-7	TGTGCCAGCAGGAGGACAGGGGTCGACGAGCAGTACTTC	CASRRTGVDEQYF
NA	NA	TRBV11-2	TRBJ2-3	TGTGCCAGCAGCTTAGCGGGAAATACGCAGTATTTT	CASSLAGNTQYF
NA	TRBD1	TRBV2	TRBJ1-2	TGTGCCAGCAGGGGACAGGGGGCGCCGGACTATGGCTACACCTTC	CASRGQGAPDYGYTF
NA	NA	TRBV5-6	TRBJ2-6	TGTGCCAGCACCAACAGGGCTGGGGCCAACGTCCTGACTTTC	CASTNRAGANVLTF
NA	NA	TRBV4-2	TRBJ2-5	TGTGCCAGCAGCCAAGATGGGAGGGAGACCCAGTACTTC	CASSQDGRETQYF
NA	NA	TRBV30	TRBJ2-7	TGTGCCTGGAGACCCGCGACCTCGGGGCAGTACTTC	CAWRPATSGQYF
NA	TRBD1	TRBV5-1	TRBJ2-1	TGCGCCAGCAGCTTGGCACCAGGGGGAAACTACAATGAGCAGTTCTTC	CASSLAPGGNYNEQFF
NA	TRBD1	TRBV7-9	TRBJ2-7	TGTGCCAGCAGCTTCCGACAGGGTCTCTACGAGCAGTACTTC	CASSFRQGLYEQYF
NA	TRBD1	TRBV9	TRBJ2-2	TGTGCCAGCAGCGGAAGGGACAGACTTCCGAACACCGGGGAGCTGTTTTTT	CASSGRDRLPNTGELFF
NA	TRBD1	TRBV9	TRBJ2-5	TGTGCCAGCAGCGGCCGAGGGACAGCGCAGCAAGAGACCCAGTACTTC	CASSGRGTAQQETQYF
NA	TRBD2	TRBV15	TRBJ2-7	TGTGCCACCAGCAGAGCGCCCCCCGGTGGAGCGGGAGGAACCTACGAGCAGTACTTC	CATSRAPPGGAGGTYEQYF